The 24 T cell receptor beta chains listed next were all sequenced from one sample in a study of shared clonotypes between healthy human individuals (dated by TCRdb to the early 2020s). Receptors were amplified or captured by the immunoSEQ multiplex PCR assay. Here the immuneACCESS table is served through TCRdb, limited to in-frame sequences with V and J called. Missing clones are a known gap in these copies; in checked studies unresolved V genes cover under half, and the rest lacks a known reason. For this sample there are about 2 million clones; 90% to 95% appear just once. 0.13% of the sample goes to the ten largest clones. Sequencing was performed on naive CD4+ T cells sorted from blood. In the paper's terms, the cell subset or site label means: CD45RA+ positively selected. Receptor source: a young man in good health.

Comment on this clone: Other DNA sequences in the sample encode the same CDR3. CDR3 DNA: TGTGCCAGCAGCTTTTACACAGATACGCAGTATTTT. Protein: CASSFYTDTQYF. The J gene is TRBJ2-3, the V gene TRBV7-2; no definite D call. The CDR3 length is 12 residues. The ends were cut back, 3 bases at V and 2 bases at J, with 3 bases in the middle. The germline V gene encodes CDR1 SGHTA and CDR2 FQGNSA.

This sequence joins TRBV10-3 and TRBJ2-3; D is unclear. Trimming stripped 8 bases from V and 0 bases from J, with 12 bases between. The CDR3 is 14 amino acids. CDR1 ENHRY and CDR2 SYGVKD come from the germline V gene. DNA of the CDR3: TGTGCCATCCGAACTAAGACTAGCACAGATACGCAGTATTTT. This gives the protein CAIRTKTSTDTQYF.

The V call is TRBV28, the J call TRBJ2-1, with D perhaps matching TRBD2 (7 bases). From germline, CDR1 is MDHEN and CDR2 SYDVKM. This CDR3 has 16 amino acids. Deletions cut 4 bases from V and 9 bases from J, with 22 bases between. CDR3 sequence (DNA): TGTGCCAGCAGTTCCCACGGGGGGCAGGGAAGAGGTGAGCAGTTCTTC. Translated, it gives CASSSHGGQGRGEQFF.

Remarks on this clone: This sample also contains other DNA sequences that code for the same CDR3. The chain uses TRBV11-2 and TRBJ2-7; 12 positions match TRBD2. Germline V lookup: CDR1 SGHAT, CDR2 FQNNGV. The CDR3 contains 15 residues. V trimming: 4 bases; J trimming: 2 bases; junction bases outside the gene matches: 3. This CDR3 reads CASSSLAGGPYEQYF. Here the CDR3 DNA reads TGTGCCAGCAGCTCTCTAGCGGGAGGGCCCTACGAGCAGTACTTC.

This chain connects TRBV4-1 to TRBJ2-5; TRBD1 matches 11 bases. Germline lookup yields CDR1 MGHRA and CDR2 YSYEKL. The ends lost 0 bases at V and 1 base at J; junction bases unmatched: 13. The CDR3 extends over 20 amino acids. The CDR3 sequence: CASSQEIGTGGFSIQETQYF. The CDR3 DNA follows: TGCGCCAGCAGCCAAGAGATCGGGACAGGGGGATTTTCGATCCAAGAGACCCAGTACTTC.

The V call is TRBV4-2, the J call TRBJ1-2, with 7 bases lining up with TRBD1. The CDR3 spans 17 residues. CDR1 LGHNA and CDR2 YNFKEQ come from the germline V gene. V was pared by 2 bases and J by 10 bases, with 19 bases of the junction left unmatched. For the CDR3, the DNA is TGTGCCAGCAGCCAAAGACCAGGACAGGAAGCCCTTTTTGCCTACACCTTC. It is translated as CASSQRPGQEALFAYTF.

As to this clone: In the same sample, other DNA sequences code for this CDR3. The V call is TRBV20-1, the J call TRBJ2-7, with a weak D call TRBD1 (5 bases). The CDR3 covers 11 residues. With 5 bases removed from V and 4 bases from J, the gap between germline ends came to 9 bases. CDR1 and CDR2 (germline): DFQATT, SNEGSKA (reference sequence). The CDR3, as DNA: TGCAGTGCTGTCGACAGTTACGAGCAGTACTTC. Encoded protein: CSAVDSYEQYF.

V and J are TRBV7-2 and TRBJ2-7, with TRBD2 matching over 10 bases. V was pared by 5 bases and J by 1 base, with 8 bases of the junction left unmatched. Germline assignment: CDR1 SGHTA and CDR2 FQGNSA. The CDR3 spans 16 residues. The CDR3 region has the DNA TGTGCCAGCAGCCGTCTAGCGGGAGCAGTGTCCTACGAGCAGTACTTC. Its translation is CASSRLAGAVSYEQYF.

This chain uses TRBV27 with TRBJ1-4, with D tentatively TRBD1 (5 bases). The CDR3 sequence is 15 residues long. CDR1 is MNHEY, CDR2 SMNVEV, per germline (reference sequence). V lost 6 bases, J lost 2 bases, and 13 bases lay in between. Here the CDR3 DNA reads TGTGCCAGCAGGGGATCAGGGCAGACTAATGAAAAACTGTTTTTT. Translation gives CASRGSGQTNEKLFF.

The chain carries TRBV30 and TRBJ2-5, with 15 bases aligning to TRBD2. Germline CDR1 and CDR2: GTSNPN and SVGIG (reference sequence). J lost 5 bases, V lost 2 bases, and 9 bases had no gene match. The CDR3 is 17 amino acids. The CDR3 reads CAWSLTRTSGGAETQYF. The CDR3 region has the DNA TGTGCCTGGAGTCTCACCCGGACTAGCGGGGGGGCTGAGACCCAGTACTTC. Variable domain in full (rest from reference TRBV30 and TRBJ2-5): SQTIHQWPATLVQPVGSPLSLECTVEGTSNPNLYWYRQAAGRGLQLLFYSVGIGQISSEVPQNLSASRPQDRQFILSSKKLLLSDSGFYLCAWSLTRTSGGAETQYFGPGTRLLVL.

The chain is built from TRBV5-6 and TRBJ1-2; 12 bases are shared with TRBD1. Per germline, CDR1 SGHDT and CDR2 YYEEEE. With 3 bases clipped from V and 7 bases from J, the junction kept 10 bases outside the gene matches. The CDR3 consists of 16 residues. This CDR3 reads CASSSSGTGGAVGYTF. CDR3 in DNA: TGTGCCAGCAGCTCCTCCGGGACAGGGGGCGCGGTTGGCTACACCTTC. Combining the CDR3 with reference TRBV5-6 and TRBJ1-2 gives the whole variable domain DAGVTQSPTHLIKTRGQQVTLRCSPKSGHDTVSWYQQALGQGPQFIFQYYEEEERQRGNFPDRFSGHQFPNYSSELNVNALLLGDSALYLCASSSSGTGGAVGYTFGSGTRLTVV.

The chain uses TRBV15 and TRBJ1-1; D perhaps matches TRBD1 (6 bases). V lost 7 bases and J 0 bases, leaving 12 bases between the germline ends. Germline values: CDR1 LNHNV, CDR2 YYDKDF (reference sequence). The CDR3 totals 14 residues. CDR3 protein: CATKSDRLNTEAFF. Here the CDR3 DNA reads TGTGCCACCAAGTCGGACAGATTGAACACTGAAGCTTTCTTT. The full variable domain, completed using reference TRBV15 and TRBJ1-1, is DAMVIQNPRYQVTQFGKPVTLSCSQTLNHNVMYWYQQKSSQAPKLLFHYYDKDFNNEADTPDNFQSRRPNTSFCFLDIRSPGLGDTAMYLCATKSDRLNTEAFFGQGTRLTVV.

V gene TRBV28 combines with J gene TRBJ2-5; 8 positions match TRBD1. Germline V lookup: CDR1 MDHEN, CDR2 SYDVKM. This CDR3 region has 13 residues. The V segment lost 4 bases and the J segment 7 bases; nucleotides outside the gene matches: 5. In DNA form, the CDR3 reads TGTGCCAGCAGTTCTGGACAGGGCCCGACCCAGTACTTC. It specifies CASSSGQGPTQYF.

This clone has more than one count but fewer than ten. No conserved phenylalanine or tryptophan ends this CDR3, so it is likely a read error. Because the CDR3's place on the DNA is in doubt, the DNA is left out and the CDR3 is given as listed by TCRdb. The rearrangement joins TRBV20-1 to TRBJ1-1. Germline CDR1 DFQATT, CDR2 SNEGSKA (reference sequence). The length of the CDR3 is 9 amino acids, counting both ends. CDR3 residues: CGLRGANPL.

This sequence joins TRBV5-1 and TRBJ2-3; 7 bases fit TRBD1. This CDR3 has 15 residues. From germline, CDR1 is SGHRS and CDR2 YFSETQ. With V trimmed by 0 bases and J by 9 bases, 10 bases remained unmatched. The CDR3 region is CASSLEGGPRDTQYF. CDR3 coding DNA: TGCGCCAGCAGCTTGGAAGGGGGCCCAAGGGACACGCAGTATTTT.

The sample holds one count of this clone. The rearrangement joins TRBV28 to TRBJ2-3; 10 bases fit TRBD2. Per the germline V gene, CDR1 is MDHEN and CDR2 is SYDVKM. J lost 3 bases, V lost 1 base, and 1 base had no gene match. The CDR3 totals 15 residues. The CDR3 DNA reads as TGTGCCAGCAGTTTATCACTAGCGGGGACAGATACGCAGTATTTT. Translating it yields CASSLSLAGTDTQYF. Full variable domain (missing parts from reference TRBV28 and TRBJ2-3): DVKVTQSSRYLVKRTGEKVFLECVQDMDHENMFWYRQDPGLGLRLIYFSYDVKMKEKGDIPEGYSVSREKKERFSLILESASTNQTSMYLCASSLSLAGTDTQYFGPGTRLTVL.

This sequence joins TRBV29-1 and TRBJ1-1; D is undetermined. Germline lookup yields CDR1 SQVTM and CDR2 ANQGSEA. Trimming removed 4 bases at V and 2 bases at J, with 11 bases between. The CDR3 has 13 amino acids. The CDR3 sequence: CSVVGGINTEAFF. In nucleotides, the CDR3 is TGCAGCGTTGTTGGAGGGATAAACACTGAAGCTTTCTTT.

On this clone itself: One end of the junction does not line up with germline, which may come from a read error. V is TRBV7-2 and J is TRBJ2-1; 14 positions match TRBD2. This CDR3 spans 18 amino acids. CDR1 is SGHTA, CDR2 FQGNSA, per germline. CDR3 DNA sequence: TGTGCCAGCAGCTTAAACCCCACCCTCCTGACTAGCGGGAGGGGGCTAGTCTTC. This sequence encodes CASSLNPTLLTSGRGLVF.

This chain joins TRBV19 and TRBJ1-6; D is perhaps TRBD1 (6 bases). The CDR3 extends over 14 amino acids. Germline V gene data show CDR1 as LNHDA and CDR2 as SQIVND (reference sequence). Trimming took 9 bases from V and 6 from J, leaving 15 bases between them. The CDR3 nucleotides read TGTGCCAGCTCAAGAGGGGGGTCTAATTCACCCCTCCACTTT. It codes for CASSRGGSNSPLHF.

The rearrangement joins TRBV18 to TRBJ1-1; no clear D. Germline assignment: CDR1 KGHSH and CDR2 LQKENI. Trimming took 1 base from V and 6 from J, leaving 15 bases between them. The CDR3 length is 15 residues. CDR3 protein: CASSPQRGRQAEAFF. CDR3 in DNA: TGTGCCAGCTCACCACAGAGAGGACGGCAGGCTGAAGCTTTCTTT.

This chain connects TRBV11-2 to TRBJ1-2, with TRBD1 matching 9 bases. The CDR3 is 13 amino acids. The V segment lost 6 bases and the J segment 8 bases; nucleotides outside the gene matches: 7. Germline CDR1 reads SGHAT; CDR2 reads FQNNGV. This CDR3 reads CASRRTGDGGYTF. The CDR3 bases are TGTGCCAGCAGACGGACAGGGGATGGCGGCTACACCTTC.

This clone has a handful of counts. The chain links TRBV19 to TRBJ2-3, with D maybe TRBD2 (6 bases). Germline V CDR1 and CDR2: LNHDA, SQIVND (reference sequence). The CDR3 is 15 amino acids. V gave up 10 bases and J gave up 7 bases, with 24 bases separating them. CDR3 protein: CATSPGRGEAYTQYF. In nucleotides, the CDR3 is TGTGCCACTTCACCAGGGCGGGGTGAGGCTTATACGCAGTATTTT.

Note on this clone: The same CDR3 also results from other DNA sequences found in this sample. This rearrangement joins TRBV11-3 to TRBJ2-3, with D possibly TRBD1 on 5 matching bases. The CDR3 has 14 amino acids. Germline values: CDR1 SGHNT, CDR2 YENEEA. Trimming removed 3 bases from V and 1 base from J, with 8 bases in between. The CDR3 bases are TGTGCCAGCAGCTTGGGCAGGGGCACAGATACGCAGTATTTT. Translated: CASSLGRGTDTQYF.

The chain joins TRBV7-2 to TRBJ2-7; possible D gene TRBD2, 5 bases. The CDR3 extends over 17 amino acids. Germline loops: CDR1 SGHTA, CDR2 FQGNSA. V was clipped by 1 base and J by 2 bases, with 18 bases between them. CDR3 nucleotide sequence: TGTGCCAGCAGCTTAGAGATGAGTGTGCCGAGGGCCTACGAGCAGTACTTC. Amino acid sequence: CASSLEMSVPRAYEQYF.